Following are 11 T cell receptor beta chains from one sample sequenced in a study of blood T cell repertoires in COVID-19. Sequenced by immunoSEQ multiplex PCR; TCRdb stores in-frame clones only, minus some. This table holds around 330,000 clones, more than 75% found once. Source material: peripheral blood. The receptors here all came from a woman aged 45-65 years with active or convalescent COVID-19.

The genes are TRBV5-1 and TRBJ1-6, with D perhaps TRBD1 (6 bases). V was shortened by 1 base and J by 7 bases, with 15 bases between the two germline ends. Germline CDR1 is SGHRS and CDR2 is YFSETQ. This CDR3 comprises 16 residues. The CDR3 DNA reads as TGCGCCAGCAGCTTGAGTGGCAGGGGCGTAAATTCACCCCTCCACTTT. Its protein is CASSLSGRGVNSPLHF. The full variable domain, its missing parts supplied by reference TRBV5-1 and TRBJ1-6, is KAGVTQTPRYLIKTRGQQVTLSCSPISGHRSVSWYQQTPGQGLQFLFEYFSETQRNKGNFPGRFSGRQFSNSRSEMNVSTLELGDSALYLCASSLSGRGVNSPLHFGNGTRLTVT.

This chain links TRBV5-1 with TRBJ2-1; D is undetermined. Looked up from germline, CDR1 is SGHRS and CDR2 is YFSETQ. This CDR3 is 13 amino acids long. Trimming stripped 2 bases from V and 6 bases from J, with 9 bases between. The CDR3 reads CASSLLTPNEQFF. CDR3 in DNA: TGCGCCAGCAGCTTATTAACACCCAATGAGCAGTTCTTC.

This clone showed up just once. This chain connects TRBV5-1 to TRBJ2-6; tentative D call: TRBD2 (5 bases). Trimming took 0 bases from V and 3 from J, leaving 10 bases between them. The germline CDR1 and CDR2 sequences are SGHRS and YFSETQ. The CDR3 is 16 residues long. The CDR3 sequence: CASSLATGSGANVLTF. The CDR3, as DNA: TGCGCCAGCAGCTTGGCGACTGGGAGTGGGGCCAACGTCCTGACTTTC.

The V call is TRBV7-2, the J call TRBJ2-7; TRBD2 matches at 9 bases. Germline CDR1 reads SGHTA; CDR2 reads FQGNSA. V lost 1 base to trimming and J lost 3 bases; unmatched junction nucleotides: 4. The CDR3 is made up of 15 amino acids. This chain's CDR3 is CASSLGLAEFYEQYF. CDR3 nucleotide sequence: TGTGCCAGCAGCTTAGGACTAGCGGAGTTCTACGAGCAGTACTTC.

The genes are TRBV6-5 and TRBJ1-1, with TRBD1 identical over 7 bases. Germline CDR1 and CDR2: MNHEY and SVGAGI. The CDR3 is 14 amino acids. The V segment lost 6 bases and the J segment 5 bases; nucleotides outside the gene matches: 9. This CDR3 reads CASSPTGSGTEAFF. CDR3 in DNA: TGTGCCAGCAGCCCGACAGGGTCAGGGACTGAAGCTTTCTTT.

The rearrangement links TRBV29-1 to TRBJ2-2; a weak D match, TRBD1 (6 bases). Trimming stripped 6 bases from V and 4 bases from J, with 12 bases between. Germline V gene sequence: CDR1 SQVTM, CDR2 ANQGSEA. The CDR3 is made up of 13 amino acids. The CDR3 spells CSVVQGSTGELFF. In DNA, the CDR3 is TGCAGCGTGGTCCAGGGGAGCACCGGGGAGCTGTTTTTT.

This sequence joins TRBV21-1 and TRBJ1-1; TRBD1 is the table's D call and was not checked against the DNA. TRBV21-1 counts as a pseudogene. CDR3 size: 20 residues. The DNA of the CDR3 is TGTGCCAGCAGCAAAGGAGAAGAGGGACAGGGGGCGACTACTGGCACTGAAGCTTTCTTT. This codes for CASSKGEEGQGATTGTEAFF.

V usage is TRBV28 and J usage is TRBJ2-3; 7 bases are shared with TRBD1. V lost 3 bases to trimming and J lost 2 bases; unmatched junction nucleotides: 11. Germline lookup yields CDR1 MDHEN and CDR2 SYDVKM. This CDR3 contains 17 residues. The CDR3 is CASSFPEPGQITDTQYF. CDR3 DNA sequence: TGTGCCAGCAGTTTCCCCGAACCGGGACAGATCACAGATACGCAGTATTTT.

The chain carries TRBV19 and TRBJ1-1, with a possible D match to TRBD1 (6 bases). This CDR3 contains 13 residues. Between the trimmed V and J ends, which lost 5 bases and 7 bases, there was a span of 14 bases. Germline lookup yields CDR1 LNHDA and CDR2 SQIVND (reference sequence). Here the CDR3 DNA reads TGTGCCAGTAGTCCTTCACAGGGCCATGAAGCTTTCTTT. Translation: CASSPSQGHEAFF. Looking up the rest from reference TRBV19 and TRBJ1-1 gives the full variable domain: DGGITQSPKYLFRKEGQNVTLSCEQNLNHDAMYWYRQDPGQGLRLIYYSQIVNDFQKGDIAEGYSVSREKKESFPLTVTSAQKNPTAFYLCASSPSQGHEAFFGQGTRLTVV.

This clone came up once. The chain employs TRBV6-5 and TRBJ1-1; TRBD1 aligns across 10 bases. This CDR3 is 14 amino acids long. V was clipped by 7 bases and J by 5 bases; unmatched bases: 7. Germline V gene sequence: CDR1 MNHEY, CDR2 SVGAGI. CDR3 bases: TGTGCCAGCATCCGACAGGGGGCGCGGACTGAAGCTTTCTTT. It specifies CASIRQGARTEAFF.

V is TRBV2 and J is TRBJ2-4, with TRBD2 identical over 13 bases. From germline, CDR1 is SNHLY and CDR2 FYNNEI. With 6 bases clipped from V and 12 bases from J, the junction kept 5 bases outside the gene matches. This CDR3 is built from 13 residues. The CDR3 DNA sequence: TGTGCCAGCAGCTGGACTAGCGGGAGTTCTCAGTACTTC. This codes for CASSWTSGSSQYF. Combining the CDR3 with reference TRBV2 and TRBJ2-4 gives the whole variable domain EPEVTQTPSHQVTQMGQEVILRCVPISNHLYFYWYRQILGQKVEFLVSFYNNEISEKSEIFDDQFSVERPDGSNFTLKIRSTKLEDSAMYFCASSWTSGSSQYFGAGTRLSVL.